The rows below give T cell receptor beta chains drawn from one sample of a study of human T cells and chemical hapten exposure. Each CDR3 protein gets one entry after TCRdb re-called the RACE reads with MiXCR. Counted here are 370,000 or so distinct CDR3 sequences, roughly 4.8% occurring once; the ten biggest clones make up around 2%. The specimen was whole blood, collected in connection with sensitization to the hapten diphenylcyclopropenone (DPC). The origin of the receptors is a woman between 50 and 59 years old with alopecia areata. Some clones in this sample may be carry-over from other donors' samples. The CDR3 runs from the conserved cysteine through the conserved F or W. Each record gives: D gene, V gene, J gene, clone size, CDR3 protein, CDR3 DNA. D genes are given only for firm matches. Clone size is not always given. Where it is, it says once, few, many or a class for expanded clones.

D gene: -; V gene: TRBV27; J gene: TRBJ2-7; clone size: many; CDR3 protein: CASSFADGGYEQYF; CDR3 DNA: TGTGCCAGCAGTTTCGCGGACGGAGGGTACGAGCAGTACTTC
D gene: TRBD2; V gene: TRBV6-2/TRBV6-3; J gene: TRBJ2-1; clone size: many; CDR3 protein: CASNTGLPGGEQFF; CDR3 DNA: TGTGCCAGCAATACGGGACTACCCGGCGGTGAGCAGTTCTTC
D gene: TRBD1; V gene: TRBV20-1; J gene: TRBJ2-7; clone size: many; CDR3 protein: CSAVPGQGFNEQYF; CDR3 DNA: TGCAGTGCCGTTCCGGGACAGGGGTTCAACGAGCAGTACTTC
D gene: -; V gene: TRBV10-3; J gene: TRBJ1-6; clone size: many; CDR3 protein: CAISSRETDSPLHF; CDR3 DNA: TGTGCCATCAGTAGTAGGGAAACGGATTCACCCCTCCACTTT
D gene: -; V gene: TRBV7-2; J gene: TRBJ2-7; clone size: -; CDR3 protein: CASSPQGGGDRDEQYF; CDR3 DNA: TGTGCCAGCAGCCCACAGGGTGGAGGGGATAGGGACGAGCAGTACTTC
D gene: TRBD1; V gene: TRBV4-2; J gene: TRBJ1-1; clone size: -; CDR3 protein: CASSQEGTGAMNTEAFF; CDR3 DNA: TGTGCCAGCAGCCAGGAGGGGACAGGGGCAATGAACACTGAAGCTTTCTTT
D gene: -; V gene: TRBV20-1; J gene: TRBJ2-6; clone size: few; CDR3 protein: CSARGSSGANVLTF; CDR3 DNA: TGCAGTGCTAGGGGTAGCTCTGGGGCCAACGTCCTGACTTTC
D gene: TRBD2; V gene: TRBV27; J gene: TRBJ2-3; clone size: many; CDR3 protein: CASSLFAGGTDTQYF; CDR3 DNA: TGTGCCAGCAGTTTATTCGCGGGGGGCACAGATACGCAGTATTTT
D gene: TRBD2; V gene: TRBV20-1; J gene: TRBJ2-3; clone size: -; CDR3 protein: CSASGRATDTQYF; CDR3 DNA: TGCAGTGCTAGCGGGAGGGCCACAGATACGCAGTATTTT
D gene: TRBD2; V gene: TRBV4-2; J gene: TRBJ2-6; clone size: few; CDR3 protein: CASSQDREREDSGANVLTF; CDR3 DNA: TGTGCCAGCAGCCAAGATAGGGAGCGGGAGGATTCTGGGGCCAACGTCCTGACTTTC
D gene: -; V gene: TRBV20-1; J gene: TRBJ2-7; clone size: many; CDR3 protein: CSAMGMWGPYF; CDR3 DNA: TGCAGTGCTATGGGAATGTGGGGCCCATACTTC
D gene: -; V gene: TRBV11-2; J gene: TRBJ1-6; clone size: -; CDR3 protein: CASSGSTLHF; CDR3 DNA: TGTGCCAGCAGCGGCAGCACCCTCCACTTT
D gene: TRBD2; V gene: TRBV20-1; J gene: TRBJ2-5; clone size: -; CDR3 protein: CSADSGRGETQYF; CDR3 DNA: TGCAGTGCCGATAGCGGGAGAGGGGAGACCCAGTACTTC
D gene: -; V gene: TRBV7-8; J gene: TRBJ2-4; clone size: -; CDR3 protein: CASRAGSGYIQYF; CDR3 DNA: TGTGCCAGCCGGGCAGGGAGTGGTTACATTCAGTACTTC
D gene: TRBD2; V gene: TRBV13; J gene: TRBJ2-7; clone size: many; CDR3 protein: CASSLGRRTSGYEQYF; CDR3 DNA: TGTGCCAGCAGCTTAGGCCGTAGGACTAGCGGCTACGAGCAGTACTTC
D gene: -; V gene: TRBV27; J gene: TRBJ2-1; clone size: many; CDR3 protein: CASSPSLRRGVSYNEQFF; CDR3 DNA: TGTGCCAGCAGTCCGTCCTTGAGGAGGGGGGTCTCCTACAATGAGCAGTTCTTC
D gene: -; V gene: TRBV5-1; J gene: TRBJ1-1; clone size: many; CDR3 protein: CASSPLGGSDNTEAFF; CDR3 DNA: TGCGCCAGCAGCCCCCTCGGGGGGTCGGATAACACTGAAGCTTTCTTT
D gene: -; V gene: TRBV21-1; J gene: TRBJ2-3; clone size: -; CDR3 protein: CASSKRGPSSTDTQYF; CDR3 DNA: TGTGCCAGCAGCAAGAGGGGGCCTTCTAGCACAGATACGCAGTATTTT
D gene: TRBD2; V gene: TRBV20-1; J gene: TRBJ2-1; clone size: many; CDR3 protein: CSAWSGANEQFF; CDR3 DNA: TGCAGTGCGTGGAGCGGGGCGAATGAGCAGTTCTTC
D gene: TRBD1; V gene: TRBV7-3; J gene: TRBJ2-7; clone size: -; CDR3 protein: CASSETGIDGEQYF; CDR3 DNA: TGTGCCAGCAGCGAGACAGGGATAGATGGGGAGCAGTACTTC
D gene: TRBD2; V gene: TRBV12-3/TRBV12-4; J gene: TRBJ2-3; clone size: many; CDR3 protein: CASRRAGGEDTQYF; CDR3 DNA: TGTGCCAGCAGGAGGGCGGGGGGAGAAGATACGCAGTATTTT
D gene: TRBD1; V gene: TRBV20-1; J gene: TRBJ2-7; clone size: few; CDR3 protein: CSARFWDRDNEQYF; CDR3 DNA: TGCAGTGCTAGGTTTTGGGACAGGGACAACGAGCAGTACTTC
D gene: TRBD1; V gene: TRBV3-1; J gene: TRBJ1-1; clone size: -; CDR3 protein: CASSPGQGGGAFF; CDR3 DNA: TGTGCCAGCAGCCCCGGACAGGGTGGTGGGGCTTTCTTT
D gene: -; V gene: TRBV2; J gene: TRBJ1-1; clone size: -; CDR3 protein: CARPLGGPEAFF; CDR3 DNA: TGTGCCAGACCCCTCGGGGGCCCTGAAGCTTTCTTT
D gene: TRBD1; V gene: TRBV20-1; J gene: TRBJ1-4; clone size: -; CDR3 protein: CSAELQGKLFF; CDR3 DNA: TGCAGTGCCGAACTACAGGGGAAACTGTTTTTT
D gene: TRBD2; V gene: TRBV14; J gene: TRBJ2-3; clone size: -; CDR3 protein: CASSHQRTSGSRADTQYF; CDR3 DNA: TGTGCCAGCAGCCATCAACGGACTAGCGGGAGCAGGGCAGATACGCAGTATTTT
D gene: -; V gene: TRBV28; J gene: TRBJ2-7; clone size: medium-sized; CDR3 protein: CASSRGYYEQYF; CDR3 DNA: TGTGCCAGCAGTCGGGGTTACTACGAGCAGTACTTC
D gene: -; V gene: TRBV9; J gene: TRBJ2-2; clone size: many; CDR3 protein: CASSFGTSNTGELFF; CDR3 DNA: TGTGCCAGCAGCTTCGGGACTTCGAACACCGGGGAGCTGTTTTTT
D gene: TRBD2; V gene: TRBV12-3/TRBV12-4; J gene: TRBJ2-1; clone size: many; CDR3 protein: CASSLGGTRNNEQFF; CDR3 DNA: TGTGCCAGCAGTTTAGGGGGGACTAGAAACAATGAGCAGTTCTTC
D gene: -; V gene: TRBV19; J gene: TRBJ2-7; clone size: few; CDR3 protein: CASSEDLTYEQYF; CDR3 DNA: TGTGCCAGTAGTGAAGACCTTACCTACGAGCAGTACTTC
D gene: TRBD1; V gene: TRBV6-5; J gene: TRBJ2-1; clone size: many; CDR3 protein: CASSLRGHEQFF; CDR3 DNA: TGTGCCAGCAGTTTGAGGGGGCATGAGCAGTTCTTC
D gene: -; V gene: TRBV18; J gene: TRBJ1-5; clone size: -; CDR3 protein: CASSPPIAGGNQPQHF; CDR3 DNA: TGTGCCAGCTCACCACCGATCGCAGGAGGGAATCAGCCCCAGCATTTT
D gene: -; V gene: TRBV7-2; J gene: TRBJ1-1; clone size: few; CDR3 protein: CASSLMAAGGTEAFF; CDR3 DNA: TGTGCCAGCAGCTTAATGGCGGCGGGGGGCACTGAAGCTTTCTTT
D gene: -; V gene: TRBV27; J gene: TRBJ1-2; clone size: many; CDR3 protein: CASSLSATTVPSTF; CDR3 DNA: TGTGCCAGCAGTTTATCAGCCACGACGGTCCCCTCCACCTTC
D gene: -; V gene: TRBV4-3; J gene: TRBJ2-5; clone size: -; CDR3 protein: CASSQEMGSSDETQYF; CDR3 DNA: TGCGCCAGCAGCCAAGAAATGGGGAGCAGTGACGAGACCCAGTACTTC
D gene: -; V gene: TRBV5-6; J gene: TRBJ2-3; clone size: few; CDR3 protein: CASSLAGGSFTDTQYF; CDR3 DNA: TGTGCCAGCAGCTTGGCCGGGGGCAGCTTCACAGATACGCAGTATTTT
D gene: TRBD1; V gene: TRBV29-1; J gene: TRBJ2-4; clone size: -; CDR3 protein: CSSGQGIVYLQYF; CDR3 DNA: TGCAGCTCGGGACAGGGTATTGTTTACCTTCAGTACTTC
D gene: -; V gene: TRBV4-2; J gene: TRBJ1-2; clone size: few; CDR3 protein: CASSQDTDYGYTF; CDR3 DNA: TGTGCCAGCAGCCAAGATACGGACTATGGCTACACCTTC
D gene: -; V gene: TRBV6-2/TRBV6-3; J gene: TRBJ2-7; clone size: many; CDR3 protein: CASSQGFEQYF; CDR3 DNA: TGTGCCAGCAGCCAGGGATTCGAGCAGTACTTC
D gene: -; V gene: TRBV5-4; J gene: TRBJ1-1; clone size: few; CDR3 protein: CASREELNTEAFF; CDR3 DNA: TGTGCCAGCAGGGAGGAGCTGAACACTGAAGCTTTCTTT
D gene: -; V gene: TRBV2; J gene: TRBJ1-1; clone size: many; CDR3 protein: CASTRTPEKEAFF; CDR3 DNA: TGTGCCAGCACCCGGACACCCGAAAAGGAAGCTTTCTTT
D gene: TRBD2; V gene: TRBV4-2; J gene: TRBJ2-1; clone size: many; CDR3 protein: CASSQAYPGGGLNEQFF; CDR3 DNA: TGTGCCAGCAGCCAAGCTTACCCGGGGGGGGGACTGAATGAGCAGTTCTTC